This TCR beta chain derives from a study of T cell responses to AZD1222 COVID-19 vaccine. Profiled with immunoSEQ multiplex PCR; TCRdb holds only in-frame clones, not every one. The table includes some 150,000 clones, roughly 88% detected once. About this clone itself: Antigen unknown.

Germline CDR1 MNHEY, CDR2 SVGEGT. The V gene lost 5 bases and the J gene lost 1 base, with 5 bases spanning the gap. The length of the CDR3 is 12 residues. Broader study findings: Among the donors, most were white British and more were female, and clonal diversity was possibly underestimated. Only five or six AZD1222 recipients tested seropositive at baseline. Repertoire collection took place solely once the T cell response had peaked.

The genes are TRBV6-2 or TRBV6-3 and TRBJ1-1; unclear D gene. The receptor was isolated from an adult in good health. This specimen was peripheral blood, taken on day 0 of MenACWY control vaccination. CDR3 region: CASSPSNTEAFF. The CDR3 DNA follows: TGTGCCAGCAGTCCCTCGAACACTGAAGCTTTCTTT.